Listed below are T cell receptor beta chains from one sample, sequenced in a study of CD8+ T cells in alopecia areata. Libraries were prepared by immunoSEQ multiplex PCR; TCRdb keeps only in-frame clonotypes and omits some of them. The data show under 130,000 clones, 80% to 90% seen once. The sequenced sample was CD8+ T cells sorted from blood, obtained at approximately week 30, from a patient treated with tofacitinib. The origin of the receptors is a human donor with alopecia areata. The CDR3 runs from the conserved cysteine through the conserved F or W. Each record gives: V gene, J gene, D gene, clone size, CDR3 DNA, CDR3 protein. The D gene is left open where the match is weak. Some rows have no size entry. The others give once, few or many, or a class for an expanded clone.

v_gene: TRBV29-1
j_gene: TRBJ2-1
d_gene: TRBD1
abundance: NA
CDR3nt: TGCAGCGTCAGGGGACAGGGGGACCTTCGTATGGTCTATGAGCAGTTCTTC
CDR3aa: CSVRGQGDLRMVYEQFF

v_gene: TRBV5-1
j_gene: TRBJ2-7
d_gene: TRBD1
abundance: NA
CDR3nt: TGCGCCAGCACCTTCGGACAGGGGAACGACGAGCAGTACTTC
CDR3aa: CASTFGQGNDEQYF

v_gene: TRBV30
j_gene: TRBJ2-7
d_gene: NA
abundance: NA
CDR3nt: TGTGCCTGGTCCCAATTAGGCTACGAGCAGTACTTC
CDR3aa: CAWSQLGYEQYF

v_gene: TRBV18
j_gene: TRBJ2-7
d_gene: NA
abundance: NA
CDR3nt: TGTGCCAGCTCACCACGGCAGGAGGTCAGCGAGCAGTACTTC
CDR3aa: CASSPRQEVSEQYF

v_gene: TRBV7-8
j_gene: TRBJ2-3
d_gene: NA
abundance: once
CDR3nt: TGTGCCAGCAGCTTAGATGGGGGGTGGGATACGCAGTATTTT
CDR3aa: CASSLDGGWDTQYF

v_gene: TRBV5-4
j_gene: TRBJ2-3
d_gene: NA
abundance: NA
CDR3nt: TGTGCCAGCAGTTTTGTTACAGAGCGCACAGATACGCAGTATTTT
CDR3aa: CASSFVTERTDTQYF

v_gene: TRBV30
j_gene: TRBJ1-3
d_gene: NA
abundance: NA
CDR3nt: TGTGCCTGGAGTGCCGCGGATGGAGGAAACACCATATATTTT
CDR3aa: CAWSAADGGNTIYF

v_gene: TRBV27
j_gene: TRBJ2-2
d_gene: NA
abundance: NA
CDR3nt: TGTGCCAGCAGTGACAAGCGGTACACCGGGGAGCTGTTTTTT
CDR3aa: CASSDKRYTGELFF

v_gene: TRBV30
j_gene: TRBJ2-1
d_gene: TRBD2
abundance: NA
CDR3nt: TGTGCCTGGAGTGTACGACCCGGGAAGGTAGCGGGAGTCTTGGACAATGAGCAGTTCTTC
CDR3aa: CAWSVRPGKVAGVLDNEQFF

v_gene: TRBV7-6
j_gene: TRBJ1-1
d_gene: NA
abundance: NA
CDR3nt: TGTGCCAGCAAAAGGCAGCAGGGGAACACTGAAGCTTTCTTT
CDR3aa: CASKRQQGNTEAFF

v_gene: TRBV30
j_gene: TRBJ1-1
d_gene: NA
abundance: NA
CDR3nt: TGCGGGGGCGGGGAGCGATACACTGAAGCTTTCTTT
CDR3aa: CGGGERYTEAFF

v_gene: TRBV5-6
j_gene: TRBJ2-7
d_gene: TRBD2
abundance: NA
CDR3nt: TGTGCCAGCAGTTTTAGCGGGGGGGCCGGCGAGCAGTACTTC
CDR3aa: CASSFSGGAGEQYF

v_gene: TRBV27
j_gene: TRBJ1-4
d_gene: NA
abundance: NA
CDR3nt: TGTGCCAGCCGGACAGCCGAAAAACTGTTTTTT
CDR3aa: CASRTAEKLFF

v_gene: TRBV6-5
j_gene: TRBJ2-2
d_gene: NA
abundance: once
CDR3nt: TGTGCCAGCAGTTACTTCTTACCCGGGGAGCTGTTTTTT
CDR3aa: CASSYFLPGELFF

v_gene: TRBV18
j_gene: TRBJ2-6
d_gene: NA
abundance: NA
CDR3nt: TGTGCCAGCTCACCTGACTGGACAGATTCTGGGGCCAACGTCCTGACTTTC
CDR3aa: CASSPDWTDSGANVLTF

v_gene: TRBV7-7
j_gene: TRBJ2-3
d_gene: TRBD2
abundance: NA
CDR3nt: TGTGCTAGCAGCTTAGCGCCGGGGGGGGCCACAGATACGCAGTATTTT
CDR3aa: CASSLAPGGATDTQYF

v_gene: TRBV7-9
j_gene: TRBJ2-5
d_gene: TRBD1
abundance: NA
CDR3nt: TGTGCCAGCAGCTCACGGGACAGGGGGTTGACAGAGACCCAGTACTTC
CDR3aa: CASSSRDRGLTETQYF

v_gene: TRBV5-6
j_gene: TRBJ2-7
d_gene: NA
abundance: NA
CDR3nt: TGTGCCAGCAGCTCCTTGTATGCAGGGGATTACGAGCAGTACTTC
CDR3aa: CASSSLYAGDYEQYF

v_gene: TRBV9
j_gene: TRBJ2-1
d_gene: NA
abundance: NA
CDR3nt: TGTGCCAGCAGCGTAGCGGTAGGGGGGACCTCCTACAATGAGCAGTTCTTC
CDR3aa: CASSVAVGGTSYNEQFF

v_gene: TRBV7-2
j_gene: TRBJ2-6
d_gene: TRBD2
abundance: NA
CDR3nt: TGTGCCAGCAGCTTACCAGCGGGGGGCTCTGGGGCCAACGTCCTGACTTTC
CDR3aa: CASSLPAGGSGANVLTF